This T cell receptor beta chain originates from a study of T cells in narcolepsy. Germline V gene sequence: CDR1 KGHSH, CDR2 LQKENI. The ends were cut back, 2 bases at V and 2 bases at J, with 7 bases in the middle. The CDR3 is 15 amino acids. Assay used: immunoSEQ multiplex PCR; TCRdb lists only in-frame clones, some missing. In the table there are 25,000 to 35,000 clones, around 80% of which are singletons. The J gene is TRBJ1-6, the V gene TRBV18; D unclear. The receptor was isolated from a human donor with narcolepsy. Sequenced input: CD45RA- memory CD4+ T cells from PBMCs. The CDR3 here is CASSPGGTYNSPLHF. In DNA form, the CDR3 reads TGTGCCAGCTCACCAGGAGGGACCTATAATTCACCCCTCCACTTT.